The 8 T cell receptor beta chains reported below all come from one sample, sequenced in a study of blood T cell repertoires in COVID-19. Sequencing used immunoSEQ multiplex PCR; TCRdb keeps in-frame clones, though not all of them. The sample yields approximately 210,000 clones, more than 70% seen once. The specimen sequenced was peripheral blood. Receptors were obtained from a woman aged 40 to 50 who had recovered from COVID-19.

V gene TRBV2 combines with J gene TRBJ2-5; no reliable D call. This CDR3 spans 12 amino acids. Germline assignment: CDR1 SNHLY and CDR2 FYNNEI. V dropped 7 bases and J dropped 5 bases, with 11 bases sitting between them. CDR3 in DNA: TGTGCCAGCATGGGCTCGTTGGAGACCCAGTACTTC. Its translation is CASMGSLETQYF. Full variable domain (remainder filled in from reference TRBV2 and TRBJ2-5): EPEVTQTPSHQVTQMGQEVILRCVPISNHLYFYWYRQILGQKVEFLVSFYNNEISEKSEIFDDQFSVERPDGSNFTLKIRSTKLEDSAMYFCASMGSLETQYFGPGTRLLVL.

The chain has TRBV6-5 and TRBJ1-2; D remains ambiguous. Germline lookup yields CDR1 MNHEY and CDR2 SVGAGI. Trimming pared 1 base from V and 4 bases from J, leaving 16 bases between. CDR3 length equals 16 residues. The CDR3 DNA sequence: TGTGCCAGCAGTTACTTTTCCCGCGGAGGATCCTATGGCTACACCTTC. The encoded protein is CASSYFSRGGSYGYTF.

This rearrangement joins TRBV28 to TRBJ2-2; D is possibly TRBD2 (7 bases). Germline CDR1 reads MDHEN; CDR2 reads SYDVKM. The CDR3 totals 15 residues. Trimming took off 7 bases at V and 4 bases at J, with 16 bases between the two ends. The CDR3 sequence is CASILGRGSTGELFF. DNA of the CDR3: TGTGCCAGCATTCTAGGGAGGGGGAGCACCGGGGAGCTGTTTTTT.

The chain carries TRBV2 and TRBJ2-1; 8 bases are shared with TRBD2. The V segment lost 3 bases and the J segment 3 bases; nucleotides outside the gene matches: 4. The CDR3 length is 15 residues. Germline V lookup: CDR1 SNHLY, CDR2 FYNNEI. CDR3 nucleotides: TGTGCCAGCAGTGATTCTAGCGGGCACTACAATGAGCAGTTCTTC. Its protein product is CASSDSSGHYNEQFF. The variable domain in full, completed from reference TRBV2 and TRBJ2-1, reads EPEVTQTPSHQVTQMGQEVILRCVPISNHLYFYWYRQILGQKVEFLVSFYNNEISEKSEIFDDQFSVERPDGSNFTLKIRSTKLEDSAMYFCASSDSSGHYNEQFFGPGTRLTVL.

CDR3 in amino acids: CASSLGPTSGSIDEQYF. DNA of the CDR3: TGTGCCAGCAGTTTAGGCCCCACTAGCGGGAGTATCGACGAGCAGTACTTC. This chain links TRBV27 with TRBJ2-7, with 11 nucleotides matching TRBD2. Germline-derived CDR1 and CDR2 are MNHEY and SMNVEV (reference sequence). V gave up 2 bases and J gave up 5 bases; unmatched junction bases: 11. This CDR3 comprises 17 residues.

The chain joins TRBV19 to TRBJ2-1; no reliable D call. This CDR3 has 12 amino acids. Germline V CDR1 and CDR2: LNHDA, SQIVND (reference sequence). V lost 8 bases, J lost 6 bases, and 11 bases lay in between. The CDR3 spells CASCLIGNEQFF. The DNA for the CDR3 is TGTGCCAGTTGTTTGATCGGCAATGAGCAGTTCTTC.

As for this clone: One junction end disagrees with the germline gene, perhaps due to a read error. The chain recombines TRBV18 with TRBJ2-1; TRBD1 matches 8 bases. Germline CDR1 is KGHSH and CDR2 is LQKENI. The CDR3 is 12 residues long. The CDR3 sequence: CASSRRTGKEIF. The DNA for the CDR3 is TGTGCCAGCTCACGACGGACAGGGAAGGAGATCTTC.

The V call is TRBV3-1 (or the pseudogene TRBV3-2), the J call TRBJ2-1; TRBD2 matches at 8 bases. Germline assignment: CDR1 LGHDT and CDR2 YNNKEL (reference sequence). Unmatched junction bases numbered 9, after V lost 5 bases and J lost 6 bases. CDR3 size: 15 residues. The CDR3 sequence: CASSASGLVGNEQFF. The CDR3 DNA sequence: TGTGCCAGCAGCGCATCGGGACTAGTAGGCAATGAGCAGTTCTTC.